Presented here are 3 T cell receptor beta chains from one specimen sequenced in a study of radiotherapy plus CTLA-4 blockade in lung cancer. Method: immunoSEQ multiplex PCR; TCRdb's copy keeps in-frame clones and lacks some. Among about 81,000 clones listed, 60% to 80% were seen once. The sequenced sample was peripheral blood, obtained from a patient treated with radiotherapy plus ipilimumab. These receptors were collected from a human donor with non-small cell lung cancer that progressed on radiotherapy plus ipilimumab.

The chain carries TRBV9 and TRBJ2-2; perhaps TRBD2 as D (5 bases). Germline V gene lookup returns CDR1 SGDLS and CDR2 YYNGEE. The CDR3 contains 13 residues. Trimming took off 4 bases at V and 6 bases at J, with 10 bases between the two ends. The CDR3 DNA sequence: TGTGCCAGCAGCTTCGAGGGTTCCGGGGAGCTGTTTTTT. This sequence encodes CASSFEGSGELFF.

V is TRBV19 and J is TRBJ2-1; 8 nucleotides match TRBD2. Germline V gene data show CDR1 as LNHDA and CDR2 as SQIVND (reference sequence). The CDR3 has 17 residues. Trimming removed 5 bases from V and 3 bases from J; junction bases left unmatched: 12. The CDR3 region is CASSGFSGTSRYNEQFF. The CDR3, as DNA: TGTGCCAGTAGTGGGTTTTCCGGGACTAGTCGCTACAATGAGCAGTTCTTC.

The chain uses TRBV6-5 and TRBJ1-1, with D hard to call. The germline V gene encodes CDR1 MNHEY and CDR2 SVGAGI. This CDR3 spans 14 amino acids. V lost 3 bases, J lost 4 bases, and 12 bases lay in between. CDR3 protein: CASSYFSLGTEAFF. For the CDR3, the DNA is TGTGCCAGCAGTTATTTTTCACTGGGCACTGAAGCTTTCTTT.